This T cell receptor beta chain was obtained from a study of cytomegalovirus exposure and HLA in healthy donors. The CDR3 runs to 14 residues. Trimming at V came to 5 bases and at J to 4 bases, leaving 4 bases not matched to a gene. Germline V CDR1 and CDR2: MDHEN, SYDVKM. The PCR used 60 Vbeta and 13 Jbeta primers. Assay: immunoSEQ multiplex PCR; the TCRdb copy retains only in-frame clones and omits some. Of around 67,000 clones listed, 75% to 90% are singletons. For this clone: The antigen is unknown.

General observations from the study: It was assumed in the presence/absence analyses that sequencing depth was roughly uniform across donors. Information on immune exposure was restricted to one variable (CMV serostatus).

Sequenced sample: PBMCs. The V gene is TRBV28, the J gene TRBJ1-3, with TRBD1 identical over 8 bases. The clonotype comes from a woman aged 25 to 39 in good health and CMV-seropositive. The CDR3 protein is CASSPRQGGNTIYF. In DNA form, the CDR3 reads TGTGCCAGCAGTCCCCGACAGGGGGGAAACACCATATATTTT.